What follows is one T cell receptor (beta chain) and its context. This clone was recorded only once. It lacks a known antigen. Base qualities are not at hand, and no much larger clone is one base apart. This entry belongs to a study of technical replicates of blood from a handful of donors (dated 2017 in TCRdb). Libraries were built with the immunoSEQ multiplex PCR assay. TCRdb mirrors the immuneACCESS table, restricted to in-frame sequences. Some clones are absent from its copies; in checked studies, under half trace to an unresolved V gene, and the reason for the others is unknown. This sample lists 55,000 to 75,000 clones; approximately 94% were detected once. The ten most abundant clones make up 2.5% to 3.5% of the sample. This sequence originates from a human donor in good health. Some clones in this sample may be carry-over from other donors' samples. Sequenced: PBMCs.

The CDR3 protein sequence reads: CASRLSSRTSGGSDTQYF. DNA sequence: TGTGCCAGCAGGTTAAGTAGTAGGACTAGCGGGGGGTCAGATACGCAGTATTTT. The chain is assembled from TRBV7-9 and TRBJ2-3; 14 central nucleotides agree with TRBD2. The CDR3 has 18 amino acids, counting the end cysteine and phenylalanine. Only the CDR3 part of the read is kept: 54 bases, read in frame from the first base. V and J are trimmed by 6 bases and 4 bases, and the gene matches miss 12 bases of the junction. CDR1 and CDR2, per the germline V gene (reference sequence), are SEHNR and FQNEAQ.